Below are 32 T cell receptor beta chains sequenced from a single sample in a study of blood T cell repertoires in COVID-19. Sequencing was performed with immunoSEQ multiplex PCR; in TCRdb, only in-frame clones are kept and a portion is missing. The sample records under 300,000 clones, approximately 79% being singletons. Specimen: peripheral blood. Every receptor here comes from a woman older than 75 with active or convalescent COVID-19.

The rearrangement links TRBV9 to TRBJ2-5; TRBD1 is a possible D gene (5 bases). This CDR3 comprises 13 residues. V lost 7 bases, J lost 2 bases, and 12 bases lay in between. Germline CDR1 is SGDLS and CDR2 is YYNGEE. CDR3 nucleotide sequence: TGTGCCAGCGGTTTGGGGCCTCAAGAGACCCAGTACTTC. This gives the protein CASGLGPQETQYF.

The chain links TRBV11-3 to TRBJ2-1; 7 bases are shared with TRBD2. The ends lost 3 bases at V and 3 bases at J; junction bases unmatched: 8. This CDR3 spans 16 amino acids. Germline V gene sequence: CDR1 SGHNT, CDR2 YENEEA. The CDR3 reads CASSFRAGDLYNEQFF. CDR3 sequence (DNA): TGTGCCAGCAGCTTTCGGGCGGGAGACCTCTACAATGAGCAGTTCTTC.

This clone came up once. V is TRBV28 and J is TRBJ2-3; TRBD2 matches 10 bases. Germline CDR1 MDHEN, CDR2 SYDVKM. The trim removed 4 bases at V and 3 bases at J, leaving 4 bases unmatched. The CDR3 spans 15 residues. DNA of the CDR3: TGTGCCAGCAGTTCCTTAGCGGGAGGTACAGATACGCAGTATTTT. Translating it yields CASSSLAGGTDTQYF.

The V gene is TRBV5-1, the J gene TRBJ2-1; 9 bases are shared with TRBD1. Germline CDR1 and CDR2: SGHRS and YFSETQ. The CDR3 covers 13 residues. The trim removed 7 bases at V and 4 bases at J, leaving 3 bases unmatched. CDR3 region: CASRDRVYNEQFF. CDR3 nucleotide sequence: TGCGCCAGCCGGGACAGGGTGTACAATGAGCAGTTCTTC.

This rearrangement joins TRBV6-2 or TRBV6-3 to TRBJ2-6; D is unclear. Trimming removed 6 bases at V and 0 bases at J, with 9 bases between. This CDR3 comprises 15 residues. Germline V gene data show CDR1 as MNHEY and CDR2 as SVGEGT. CDR3 bases: TGTGCCAGCAGCTCCGTCCCCTCTGGGGCCAACGTCCTGACTTTC. Protein product: CASSSVPSGANVLTF.

This clone is a singleton in its sample. The V call is TRBV28, the J call TRBJ1-1; 10 nucleotides line up with TRBD1. The CDR3 consists of 16 residues. Germline CDR1 and CDR2: MDHEN and SYDVKM. V was clipped by 9 bases and J by 3 bases; unmatched bases: 13. DNA for the CDR3: TGTGCCAGTAACTCCGGGACAGGGGCTGGATACACTGAAGCTTTCTTT. Encoded protein: CASNSGTGAGYTEAFF.

This chain joins TRBV3-1 (or the pseudogene TRBV3-2) and TRBJ1-6, with D maybe TRBD1 (6 bases). There are 16 residues in the CDR3. Germline CDR1 is LGHDT and CDR2 is YNNKEL (reference sequence). Trimming left V 0 bases short and J 10 bases short, with 16 bases between. The CDR3 loop is CASSQELGRGKSPLHF. The CDR3 bases are TGTGCCAGCAGCCAAGAATTGGGCAGGGGTAAATCACCCCTCCACTTT.

The rearrangement joins TRBV27 to TRBJ2-1; 7 nucleotides line up with TRBD1. V dropped 5 bases and J dropped 8; count of bases not matched to a gene: 15. This CDR3 is 16 amino acids long. CDR1 MNHEY and CDR2 SMNVEV come from the germline V gene (reference sequence). The CDR3 spells CASSTLPGGSVDEQFF. CDR3 nucleotides: TGTGCCAGCAGTACCCTCCCAGGGGGTAGCGTGGATGAGCAGTTCTTC.

The chain is built from TRBV7-6 and TRBJ1-2, with no clear D. The CDR3 contains 13 residues. CDR1 is SGHVS and CDR2 is FNYEAQ in the germline V gene. Trimming took off 1 base at V and 10 bases at J, with 13 bases between the two ends. For the CDR3, the DNA is TGTGCCAGCAGCTTAGGACCGGCCGGGGACTACACCTTC. Its translation: CASSLGPAGDYTF.

CDR3 in DNA: TGTGCCAGCACCCGACAGGGGTTAGCTGATTCACCCCTCCACTTT. Its translation is CASTRQGLADSPLHF. The chain joins TRBV27 to TRBJ1-6; TRBD1 aligns across 8 bases. Germline-derived CDR1 and CDR2 are MNHEY and SMNVEV (reference sequence). V lost 7 bases, J lost 8 bases, and 10 bases stayed unmatched. This CDR3 is 15 amino acids long.

Only a few counts were recorded for this clone. V usage is TRBV20-1 and J usage is TRBJ1-1; TRBD1 aligns across 12 bases. Trimming took 3 bases from V and 3 from J; bases not matched to a gene: 20. The CDR3 is 20 residues long. Per germline, CDR1 DFQATT and CDR2 SNEGSKA (reference sequence). The DNA for the CDR3 is TGCAGTGCTAGTAGCTGGTTCGGGACAGGGGGCGCGTTGGGGGACACTGAAGCTTTCTTT. Translation: CSASSWFGTGGALGDTEAFF.

The chain employs TRBV6-5 and TRBJ1-5; 7 bases are a match to TRBD1. The CDR3 spans 14 residues. V shed 6 bases and J 4 bases; nucleotides not matched to a gene: 6. CDR1 and CDR2 from the germline V gene are MNHEY and SVGAGI. The DNA of the CDR3 is TGTGCCAGCAGCCTCGGGACAGCTAATCAGCCCCAGCATTTT. It encodes CASSLGTANQPQHF.

The V call is TRBV5-1, the J call TRBJ1-5, with no clear D. This CDR3 contains 13 residues. Germline V gives CDR1 SGHRS, CDR2 YFSETQ. V shed 0 bases and J shed 7 bases, with 8 bases lying between them. The CDR3 region has the DNA TGCGCCAGCAGCTTGGGGGCGGGGCAGCCCCAGCATTTT. Protein product: CASSLGAGQPQHF.

V is TRBV24-1 and J is TRBJ1-1; maybe TRBD1 (5 bases). Germline-derived CDR1 and CDR2 are KGHDR and SFDVKD. CDR3 length: 13 amino acids. The V end was cut by 10 bases, the J end by 4 bases, with 15 bases between. CDR3 residues: CATMDQGVTEAFF. The CDR3 DNA is TGTGCCACTATGGACCAGGGCGTCACTGAAGCTTTCTTT.

This clone was found a few times. The V gene is TRBV5-1, the J gene TRBJ1-6; D might be TRBD1 (5 bases). The CDR3 length is 14 residues. CDR1 and CDR2 from the germline V gene are SGHRS and YFSETQ. The ends were cut back, 4 bases at V and 13 bases at J, with 18 bases in the middle. The CDR3 sequence is CASSPGDVGQPLHF. In DNA, the CDR3 is TGCGCCAGCAGCCCCGGAGATGTGGGGCAGCCCCTCCACTTT.

In DNA form, the CDR3 reads TGTGCCAGCAGCCACGGGGTTGGAGACCTCCACTTT. This gives the protein CASSHGVGDLHF. The J gene is TRBJ1-6, the V gene TRBV11-2; D unclear. The CDR3 extends over 12 amino acids. Trimming left V 5 bases short and J 15 bases short, with 14 bases between. Germline CDR1 is SGHAT and CDR2 is FQNNGV.

This chain links TRBV7-8 with TRBJ1-5; no firm D call. The ends were cut back, 3 bases at V and 0 bases at J, with 9 bases in the middle. CDR1 is SGHVS and CDR2 is FQNEAQ in the germline V gene. The CDR3 runs to 15 residues. CDR3: CASSLAANSNQPQHF. Written as DNA, the CDR3 is TGTGCCAGCAGCTTGGCGGCAAATAGCAATCAGCCCCAGCATTTT.

The chain is built from TRBV5-1 and TRBJ1-4; possible D gene TRBD1, 5 bases. Germline-derived CDR1 and CDR2 are SGHRS and YFSETQ. Trimming left V 0 bases short and J 4 bases short, with 10 bases between. This CDR3 is 15 amino acids long. The CDR3 bases are TGCGCCAGCAGCTTGGAGTCAGGGCGTAATGAAAAACTGTTTTTT. Translating gives CASSLESGRNEKLFF.

V is TRBV3-1 (or the pseudogene TRBV3-2) and J is TRBJ1-1; D is unclear. CDR1 is LGHDT, CDR2 YNNKEL, per germline (reference sequence). V lost 1 base and J lost 5, with 20 bases in between. The CDR3 consists of 17 residues. The DNA for the CDR3 is TGTGCCAGCAGCCAAGTCTCTGGTTCGGGGTTTGGAACTGAAGCTTTCTTT. Protein sequence: CASSQVSGSGFGTEAFF.

The rearrangement uses TRBV5-1 and TRBJ1-2; D unclear. Germline-derived CDR1 and CDR2 are SGHRS and YFSETQ. The CDR3 covers 14 residues. Trimming pared 0 bases from V and 0 bases from J, leaving 6 bases between. In DNA form, the CDR3 reads TGCGCCAGCAGCTTGGAGACAACTAACTATGGCTACACCTTC. Protein: CASSLETTNYGYTF.

The chain links TRBV5-1 to TRBJ1-1, with 9 bases aligning to TRBD1. The CDR3 is 17 residues long. Germline CDR1 and CDR2: SGHRS and YFSETQ. J gave up 0 bases and V 1 base, and 7 bases lay outside the gene matches. The CDR3 DNA reads as TGCGCCAGCAGCTTGATGGGACAGGGAGGGATGAACACTGAAGCTTTCTTT. Translated, it gives CASSLMGQGGMNTEAFF.

The V and J genes are TRBV13 and TRBJ2-3, with 7 bases lining up with TRBD1. This CDR3 is 17 amino acids long. Germline V gene sequence: CDR1 PRHDT, CDR2 FYEKMQ (reference sequence). V gave up 1 base and J gave up 4 bases; unmatched junction bases: 11. CDR3 in DNA: TGTGCCAGCAGCTTAGCTGGGCAGACAGGGTTGGCAGATACGCAGTATTTT. Translated: CASSLAGQTGLADTQYF.

The rearrangement joins TRBV5-4 to TRBJ2-7; 11 bases match TRBD2. Trimming at V came to 0 bases and at J to 3 bases, leaving 2 bases not matched to a gene. This CDR3 region has 15 residues. Germline V lookup: CDR1 SGHNT, CDR2 YYREEE (reference sequence). The CDR3 coding sequence is TGTGCCAGCAGCTTGGCTAGCGGGAGGAGCTACGAGCAGTACTTC. Translated: CASSLASGRSYEQYF.

The chain has TRBV28 and TRBJ1-2; no clear D gene. Trimming removed 2 bases at V and 0 bases at J, with 4 bases between. Per the germline V gene, CDR1 is MDHEN and CDR2 is SYDVKM. The CDR3 runs 13 residues. The CDR3 spells CASSLPTNYGYTF. The CDR3 nucleotides read TGTGCCAGCAGTTTACCTACTAACTATGGCTACACCTTC.

The chain carries TRBV7-9 and TRBJ1-6; 11 bases map to TRBD1. J lost 10 bases, V lost 1 base, and 12 bases had no gene match. In germline, CDR1 is SEHNR, CDR2 FQNEAQ (reference sequence). The CDR3 has 18 residues. The CDR3 DNA sequence: TGTGCCAGCAGCTTAGGCGGGACAGGGGGATCGATGGTGTCACCCCTCCACTTT. Its translation is CASSLGGTGGSMVSPLHF.

The rearrangement joins TRBV30 to TRBJ2-6; TRBD1 agrees at 12 bases. The CDR3 runs 18 residues. Germline V lookup: CDR1 GTSNPN, CDR2 SVGIG (reference sequence). After removal of 3 bases from V and 3 bases from J, the junction contained 9 bases not matched to a gene. CDR3 amino acids: CAWRQSGTGGGGANVLTF. In DNA, the CDR3 is TGTGCCTGGAGACAATCCGGGACAGGGGGCGGTGGGGCCAACGTCCTGACTTTC.

The rearrangement links TRBV28 to TRBJ1-5; TRBD1 matches at 7 bases. The germline V gene has CDR1 MDHEN and CDR2 SYDVKM. The junction had 8 bases not matched to a gene; V was cut back by 6 bases and J by 3 bases. The CDR3 is 15 amino acids. Here the CDR3 reads CASRVLGQPNQPQHF. The CDR3 DNA follows: TGTGCCAGCAGGGTTTTGGGACAGCCCAATCAGCCCCAGCATTTT. The complete variable domain, with remaining parts taken from reference TRBV28 and TRBJ1-5, reads DVKVTQSSRYLVKRTGEKVFLECVQDMDHENMFWYRQDPGLGLRLIYFSYDVKMKEKGDIPEGYSVSREKKERFSLILESASTNQTSMYLCASRVLGQPNQPQHFGDGTRLSIL.

The chain couples TRBV10-3 to TRBJ2-1, with 9 positions matching TRBD1. Germline V lookup: CDR1 ENHRY, CDR2 SYGVKD. The ends lost 8 bases at V and 7 bases at J; junction bases unmatched: 6. This CDR3 region has 13 residues. CDR3 region: CAIRTGDTNEQFF. The DNA for the CDR3 is TGTGCCATCCGGACAGGGGATACGAATGAGCAGTTCTTC.

The chain recombines TRBV19 with TRBJ2-2; the D gene is possibly TRBD2 (5 bases). Germline V gene sequence: CDR1 LNHDA, CDR2 SQIVND (reference sequence). There are 17 residues in the CDR3. V lost 4 bases and J lost 1, with 16 bases in between. The CDR3 is CASSNTFRTQNTGELFF. CDR3 DNA: TGTGCCAGTAGTAATACCTTCCGGACTCAGAACACCGGGGAGCTGTTTTTT.

The gene calls are TRBV27 and TRBJ2-2; D perhaps matches TRBD1 (6 bases). Germline values: CDR1 MNHEY, CDR2 SMNVEV (reference sequence). CDR3 length: 14 amino acids. Trimming took 3 bases from V and 3 from J, leaving 8 bases between them. CDR3 sequence reads: CASSLYRDTGELFF. The CDR3 DNA is TGTGCCAGCAGTTTGTACAGGGACACCGGGGAGCTGTTTTTT.

This chain links TRBV6-2 or TRBV6-3 with TRBJ1-3, with TRBD1 identical over 8 bases. J was trimmed by 1 base and V by 2 bases; bases with no gene match: 1. This CDR3 has 15 residues. In germline, CDR1 is MNHEY, CDR2 SVGEGT. This CDR3 reads CASSYDRGSGNTIYF. Written as DNA, the CDR3 is TGTGCCAGCAGTTACGACAGGGGATCTGGAAACACCATATATTTT.

V and J are TRBV10-1 and TRBJ2-1; D is ambiguous. Per germline, CDR1 WNHNN and CDR2 SYGVQD (reference sequence). V gave up 3 bases and J gave up 8 bases, with 11 bases separating them. CDR3 length: 13 amino acids. The CDR3 DNA follows: TGCGCCAGCAGTGACCCAGGTGGCCATGAGCAGTTCTTC. Amino acids: CASSDPGGHEQFF.